This TCR beta chain was retrieved from a study of blood T cell repertoires in COVID-19. Study overall: COVID-19 samples collected from the United States, Italy and Spain covered acute and convalescent phases. The analysed material was cDNA or gDNA that came from T cells, B-cell-depleted T cells, or PBMCs.

This table comes from immunoSEQ multiplex PCR, and its TCRdb copy is limited to in-frame clones, with some not included. The sample carries 97,000 or so clones, roughly four fifths recorded once. The source is a man in his sixties with acute or convalescent COVID-19. Specimen: peripheral blood.

CDR3 in amino acids: CASIHRDSQETQYF. DNA of the CDR3: TGTGCCAGCATCCACCGGGACAGCCAAGAGACCCAGTACTTC. This chain joins TRBV2 and TRBJ2-5, with 7 bases matching TRBD1. The CDR3 spans 14 residues. Germline CDR1 SNHLY, CDR2 FYNNEI. After removal of 7 bases from V and 1 base from J, the junction contained 6 bases not matched to a gene. The full variable domain, completed using reference TRBV2 and TRBJ2-5, is EPEVTQTPSHQVTQMGQEVILRCVPISNHLYFYWYRQILGQKVEFLVSFYNNEISEKSEIFDDQFSVERPDGSNFTLKIRSTKLEDSAMYFCASIHRDSQETQYFGPGTRLLVL.